These 8 T cell receptor beta chains were sequenced from one sample in a study of control samples from healthy donors and cancer patients. Repertoires were generated with immunoSEQ multiplex PCR, while TCRdb's copy carries only in-frame clones and drops some. Here the sample spans approximately 100,000 clones, just under 95% being singletons. The sequenced sample consisted of blood. The source of these receptors is a human donor in good health. The donor label of this sample is uncertain.

This rearrangement joins TRBV3-1 (or the pseudogene TRBV3-2) to TRBJ2-7; a weak D match, TRBD2 (5 bases). The germline V gene has CDR1 LGHDT and CDR2 YNNKEL (reference sequence). This CDR3 has 15 amino acids. Trimming cost V 2 bases and J 8 bases, with 19 bases left between them. CDR3 DNA sequence: TGTGCCAGCAGCCAATCGGGATTGTTGGACTCCCAGCAGTACTTC. This translates into CASSQSGLLDSQQYF.

The chain links TRBV27 to TRBJ1-1; a possible D gene is TRBD1 (6 bases). Germline V gene data show CDR1 as MNHEY and CDR2 as SMNVEV (reference sequence). The ends were cut back, 5 bases at V and 5 bases at J, with 15 bases in the middle. The CDR3 has 14 amino acids. The CDR3 coding sequence is TGTGCCAGCAGTAGAAGTACAGGGCGAACTGAAGCTTTCTTT. Its protein product is CASSRSTGRTEAFF.

V gene TRBV7-2 combines with J gene TRBJ1-6; the D gene is possibly TRBD1 (6 bases). CDR3 size: 13 residues. CDR1 SGHTA and CDR2 FQGNSA come from the germline V gene. V gave up 3 bases and J gave up 13 bases, with 13 bases separating them. The CDR3 nucleotides are TGTGCCAGCAGCTTCAATGACAGGCGGCCCCTCCACTTT. Its protein is CASSFNDRRPLHF.

This clone appeared a single time. The V gene is TRBV5-4, the J gene TRBJ2-2; D not resolved. Germline CDR1 and CDR2: SGHNT and YYREEE (reference sequence). The V and J ends lost 0 bases and 0 bases respectively, with 3 bases between them. This CDR3 comprises 14 residues. The CDR3 DNA is TGTGCCAGCAGCTTGGACCCGAACACCGGGGAGCTGTTTTTT. Translated: CASSLDPNTGELFF.

J is TRBJ1-1 and V is TRBV11-3; D remains ambiguous. CDR1 and CDR2 from the germline V gene are SGHNT and YENEEA. The V gene lost 4 bases and the J gene lost 1 base, with 4 bases spanning the gap. The length of the CDR3 is 12 residues. CDR3 amino acids: CASSSTNTEAFF. The CDR3 DNA is TGTGCCAGCAGCTCCACGAACACTGAAGCTTTCTTT.

In DNA, the CDR3 is TGTGCCACCAGCAGCGGGACAACGATGTCTGGAAACACCATATATTTT. Its translation: CATSSGTTMSGNTIYF. The chain combines TRBV15 with TRBJ1-3, with TRBD1 as a possible D gene (6 bases). Germline-derived CDR1 and CDR2 are LNHNV and YYDKDF (reference sequence). The CDR3 is 16 amino acids. V lost 3 bases, J lost 1 base, and 13 bases lay in between.

The V and J genes are TRBV6-4 and TRBJ2-4; D remains ambiguous. CDR1 MRHNA and CDR2 SNTAGT come from the germline V gene. The germline V and J ends were trimmed by 6 bases and 0 bases, with 12 bases remaining between them. The CDR3 covers 15 residues. The CDR3 loop reads CASSVQTLAKNIQYF. CDR3 coding DNA: TGTGCCAGCAGCGTCCAGACTTTAGCCAAAAACATTCAGTACTTC.

CDR3 protein: CASSLGGPTTLLGQFF. The CDR3 bases are TGTGCCAGCAGCTTAGGGGGCCCAACTACGCTACTGGGGCAGTTCTTC. This chain links TRBV5-5 with TRBJ2-1; TRBD1 agrees at 7 bases. Germline-derived CDR1 and CDR2 are SGHKS and YYEKEE (reference sequence). This CDR3 comprises 16 residues. V trimming: 2 bases; J trimming: 12 bases; junction bases outside the gene matches: 17.